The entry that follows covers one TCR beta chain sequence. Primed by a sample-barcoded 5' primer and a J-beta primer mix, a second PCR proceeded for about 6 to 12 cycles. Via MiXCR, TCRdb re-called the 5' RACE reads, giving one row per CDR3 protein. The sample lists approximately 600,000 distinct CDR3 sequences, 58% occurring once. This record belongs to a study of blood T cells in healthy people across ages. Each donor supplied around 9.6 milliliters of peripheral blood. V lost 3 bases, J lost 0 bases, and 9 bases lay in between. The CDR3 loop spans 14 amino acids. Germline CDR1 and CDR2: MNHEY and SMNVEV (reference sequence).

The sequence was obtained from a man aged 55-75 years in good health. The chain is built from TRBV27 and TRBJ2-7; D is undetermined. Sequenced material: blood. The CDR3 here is CASSLARNSYEQYF. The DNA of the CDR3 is TGTGCCAGCAGTTTGGCGAGGAACTCCTACGAGCAGTACTTC.